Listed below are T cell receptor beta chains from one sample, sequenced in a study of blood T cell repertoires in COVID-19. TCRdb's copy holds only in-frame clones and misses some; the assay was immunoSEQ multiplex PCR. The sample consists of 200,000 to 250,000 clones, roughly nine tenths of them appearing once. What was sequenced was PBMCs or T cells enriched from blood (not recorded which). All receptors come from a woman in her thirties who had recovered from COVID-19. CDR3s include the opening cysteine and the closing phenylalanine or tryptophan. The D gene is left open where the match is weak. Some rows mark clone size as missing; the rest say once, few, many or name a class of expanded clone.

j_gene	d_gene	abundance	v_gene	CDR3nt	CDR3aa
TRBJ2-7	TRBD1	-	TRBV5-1	TGCGCCAGCAGCTCTCTAGGACAGGGAACCTACGAGCAGTACTTC	CASSSLGQGTYEQYF
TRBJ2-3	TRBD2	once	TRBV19	TGTGCCAGTAGTATAGGAATAGGTAGCGGGGGCCTCACAGATACGCAGTATTTT	CASSIGIGSGGLTDTQYF
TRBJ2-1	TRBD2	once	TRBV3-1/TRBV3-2	TGTGCCAGCAGCCAAGAGTACCGGACTAGCGAGTACAATGAGCAGTTCTTC	CASSQEYRTSEYNEQFF
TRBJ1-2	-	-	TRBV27	TGTGCCAGCAGTTCAGGAGGAGTCTGGGGCTACACCTTC	CASSSGGVWGYTF
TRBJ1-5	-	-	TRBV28	TGTGCCAGCAGGGGATCAGGGTATAGCAATCAGCCCCAGCATTTT	CASRGSGYSNQPQHF
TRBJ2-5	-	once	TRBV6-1	TGTGCCAGCAGTGAACCGGGACTGATCAAAGAGACCCAGTACTTC	CASSEPGLIKETQYF
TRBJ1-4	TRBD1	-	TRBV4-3	TGCGCCAGCAGCCAAGCTCCGTTCCAGGGGGCGGAAAAACTGTTTTTT	CASSQAPFQGAEKLFF
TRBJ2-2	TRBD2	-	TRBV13	TGTGCCAGCAGCCCCACGGGCGGGGGGGCGAACGGGGAGCTGTTTTTT	CASSPTGGGANGELFF
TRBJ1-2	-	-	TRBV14	TGTGCCAGCAGCCCAGAGGGAGGGTTCGGCTACACCTTC	CASSPEGGFGYTF
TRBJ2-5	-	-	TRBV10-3	TGTGCCATCAGTGCCCAGGACAGCAAAGAGACCCAGTACTTC	CAISAQDSKETQYF
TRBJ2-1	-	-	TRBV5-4	TGTGCCAGCAGCTTCGGACTCCACAATGAGCAGTTCTTC	CASSFGLHNEQFF
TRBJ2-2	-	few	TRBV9	TGTGCCAGCAACAGGAGGGCCGGGGAGCTGTTTTTT	CASNRRAGELFF
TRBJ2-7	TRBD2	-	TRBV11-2	TGTGCCAGCAGCCCAACTAGCGACGAGCAGTACTTC	CASSPTSDEQYF
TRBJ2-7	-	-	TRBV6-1	TGTGCCAGCAGTGAAATTGTGGGAGACTACGAGCAGTACTTC	CASSEIVGDYEQYF
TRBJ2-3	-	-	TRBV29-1	TGCAGCGTTGAAGGGCCAGATACGCAGTATTTT	CSVEGPDTQYF
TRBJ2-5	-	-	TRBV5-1	TGCGCCAGTACAGTCGGTTGGGAGCAAGAGACCCAGTACTTC	CASTVGWEQETQYF
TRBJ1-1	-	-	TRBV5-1	TGCGCCAGCAGCTTCGGGGGTGAAGCTTTCTTT	CASSFGGEAFF
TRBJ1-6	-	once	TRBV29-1	TGCAGCGTCCGCGTTAGTAGCCGTGATTCACCCCTCCACTTT	CSVRVSSRDSPLHF
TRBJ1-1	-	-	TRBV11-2	TGTGCCAGCAGCCCCGGGACTTCGAACACTGAAGCTTTCTTT	CASSPGTSNTEAFF
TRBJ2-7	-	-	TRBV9	TGTGCCCGCAGCGGTGAGGGGGGGGGCCTCCCCTACGAGCAGTACTTC	CARSGEGGGLPYEQYF
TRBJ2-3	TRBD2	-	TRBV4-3	TGCGCCAGCAGCCAAGTGGGGGGGGACTACACAGATACGCAGTATTTT	CASSQVGGDYTDTQYF
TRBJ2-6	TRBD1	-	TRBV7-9	TGTGCCAGCAGCTTAAGGAGACAGGGGGCTGGGGCCAACGTCCTGACTTTC	CASSLRRQGAGANVLTF
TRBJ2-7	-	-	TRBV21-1	TGTGCCAGCCTTCAGCGGAGATTC	CASLQRRF
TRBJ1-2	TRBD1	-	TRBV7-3	TGTGCCAGCAGCCGGGACAGGGGGAGCTACACCTTC	CASSRDRGSYTF
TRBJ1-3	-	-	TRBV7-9	TGTGCCAGCAGCCCCGCGGGGAACACCATATATTTT	CASSPAGNTIYF
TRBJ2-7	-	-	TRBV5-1	TGCGCCAGCAGCCCAGGGGGGTACGAGCAGTACTTC	CASSPGGYEQYF
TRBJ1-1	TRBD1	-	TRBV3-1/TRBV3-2	TGTGCCAGCAGCCACCTCGACAGGGGAGGAACTGAAGCTTTCTTT	CASSHLDRGGTEAFF
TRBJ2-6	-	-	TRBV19	TGTGCCAGTAGTAGCAGCTCTGGGGCCAACGTCCTGACTTTC	CASSSSSGANVLTF
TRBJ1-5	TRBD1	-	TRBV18	TGTGCCAGCTCACTAAAGGACCGGGACAGGGGGCGCAATCAGCCCCAGCATTTT	CASSLKDRDRGRNQPQHF
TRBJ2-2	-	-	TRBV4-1	TGCGCCAGCAGCCAAGGAGGGGGTGCCGGGGAGCTGTTTTTT	CASSQGGGAGELFF
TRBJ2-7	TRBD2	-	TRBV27	TGTGCCAGCAGTTGGGGGGGACTAGTCTACGAGCAGTACTTC	CASSWGGLVYEQYF
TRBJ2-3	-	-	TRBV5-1	TGCGCCAGCAGCTTGGACCGTGAGACTAGCACAGATACGCAGTATTTT	CASSLDRETSTDTQYF
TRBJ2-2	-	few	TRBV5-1	TGCGCCAGCAGGTCGAACACAATGAACACCGGGGAGCTGTTTTTT	CASRSNTMNTGELFF
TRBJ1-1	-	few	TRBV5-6	TGTGCCAGCAGCCTCGTGGAGACTGAAGCTTTCTTT	CASSLVETEAFF
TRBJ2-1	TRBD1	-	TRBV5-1	TGCGCCAGCAGCGCAGACAGGGGCGAGCAGTTCTTC	CASSADRGEQFF
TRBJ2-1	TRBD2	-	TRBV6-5	TGTGCCAGCAGTTACTCGTCTAGCGGGGACCACAATGAGCAGTTCTTC	CASSYSSSGDHNEQFF
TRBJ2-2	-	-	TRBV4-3	TGCGCCAGCAGCCAAGCCCTTCTAGGGGATGCGAACACCGGGGAGCTGTTTTTT	CASSQALLGDANTGELFF
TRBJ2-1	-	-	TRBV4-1	TGCGCCAGCAGCCAAGGGACTGGACAGAATGAGCAGTTCTTC	CASSQGTGQNEQFF
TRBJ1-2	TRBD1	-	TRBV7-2	TGTGCCAGCAGCTCGACAGGGGCTTATGGCTACACCTTC	CASSSTGAYGYTF
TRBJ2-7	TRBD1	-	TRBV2	TGTGCCAGCATTCCCCGACAGGGACCCTACGAGCAGTACTTC	CASIPRQGPYEQYF
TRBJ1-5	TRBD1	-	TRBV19	TGTGCCAGTAGTATAACAGGGGATGAACAGCCCCAGCATTTT	CASSITGDEQPQHF
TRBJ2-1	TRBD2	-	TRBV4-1	TGCGCCAGCAATCGAGCGGGGGGGCCCTACAATGAGCAGTTCTTC	CASNRAGGPYNEQFF
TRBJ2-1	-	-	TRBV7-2	TGTGCCAGCAGCAGAGGTCAACGATTGGCGGGGATTTACAATGAGCAGTTCTTC	CASSRGQRLAGIYNEQFF
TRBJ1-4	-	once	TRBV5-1	TGCGCCAGCAGCTCTCAGGGGCTGGGTGAAAAACTGTTTTTT	CASSSQGLGEKLFF
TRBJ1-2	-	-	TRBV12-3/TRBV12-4	TGTGCCAGCAGTAAGATCGGGGGGGCGGGCTACACCTTC	CASSKIGGAGYTF
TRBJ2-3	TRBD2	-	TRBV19	TGTGCCAGTAGCGGGGGGGCCCCAGATACGCAGTATTTT	CASSGGAPDTQYF
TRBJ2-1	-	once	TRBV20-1	TGCAGTGCTACCCACGGGAATGAGCAGTTCTTC	CSATHGNEQFF
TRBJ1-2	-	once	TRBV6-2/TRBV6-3	TGTGCCAGCAGTCGAGGACAAATCTATGGCTACACCTTC	CASSRGQIYGYTF
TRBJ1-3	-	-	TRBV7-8	TGTGCCAGCAGCCGAGGACATTCCTCTGGAAACACCATATATTTT	CASSRGHSSGNTIYF